Given below is one T cell receptor beta chain in context. Its antigen is not identified. The data derive from a study of vaccination and CD4 T cells after COVID-19. Sequencing of cultured CD4+ T cell DNA used the Oncomine TCR Beta short-read assay. TCRdb redid the calling of the PCR reads with MiXCR, one entry per CDR3 protein. The table includes 15,000 or so distinct CDR3 sequences, about 75% detected once. Trimming shortened V by 6 bases and J by 0 bases, and 14 bases separated the two germline ends. Germline V gives CDR1 MDHEN, CDR2 SYDVKM. The CDR3 spans 16 residues. Stated treatment: 10-day PBMC culture with coronavirus spike peptide pools or control peptides (ViraFEST assay).

The sample taken for sequencing was CD4+ T cells from blood, cultured in vitro. The receptor's source is a human donor who had recovered from COVID-19. The V call is TRBV28, the J call TRBJ1-4; no clear D. In DNA, the CDR3 is TGTGCCAGCAGCCCGAGCGCACGGACAACTAATGAAAAACTGTTTTTT. It is translated as CASSPSARTTNEKLFF.